This TCR beta chain emerged from a study of CXCR4 blockade with PD-1 therapy in pancreatic cancer (dated by TCRdb to about 2019). Background for the entire study: Multiplex immunohistochemistry and TCRbeta immunosequencing of resected pancreatic ductal adenocarcinoma were combined in the study with ex vivo slice culture in which PD-1 and CXCR4 blockade were tested. Two geographically distinct regions were TCR-sequenced from each of about six tumors to assess intratumoral heterogeneity. The study at large found these results: The frequency of each amino acid clone correlated strongly with the number of distinct nucleotide rearrangements encoding that clone, suggesting convergent selection driven by common tumor antigens. Because only TCRbeta chains were sequenced, true antigen-specificity overlap among convergent dominant clones remained unconfirmed while awaiting paired alpha-beta single-cell sequencing. Clonal expansion was observed in tumors, with a mean productive clonality of 0.14 compared with approximately 0.05 in healthy blood, but no correlation between clonality and survival was found.

The archived tumor blocks were obtained from patients to whom no neoadjuvant therapy had been administered before resection. The preserved-tissue arm of the study used 30 to 35 surgical resection samples from 24 previously untreated pancreatic ductal adenocarcinoma patients. DNA for the resection arm was extracted from ten 5-micron curls of FFPE tumor cut next to the multiplex immunohistochemistry slide. Regarding this clone: No antigen is known for it. Nothing much larger sits one base from this clone, and base qualities are not available.

Extracted DNA was used for immunosequencing of TCRbeta CDR3 regions with the immunoSEQ Assay at Adaptive Biotechnologies. Concerning the study's data processing: To measure the absolute abundance of each unique TCRbeta CDR3, the sequences were collapsed and filtered. Clonality was calculated as 1 minus Pielou's evenness, using only productive in-frame rearrangements. Regional overlap was evaluated by tracking the top 100 nucleotide rearrangements across paired samples, and paired versus unrelated samples were compared using the Morisita index. Convergence of nucleotide rearrangements onto identical amino acid sequences was assessed with the immunoSEQ Rearrangement Details tool. TCRdb carries this immuneACCESS record with in-frame sequences only. Its versions omit some clonotypes, under half of them owing to an unresolved V gene in the studies checked, with the rest unexplained. The DNA was the basis for D and trimming; V, J and clone size are from that table. A total of under 5,500 clones appear in this sample, approximately 60% of them only once. The ten biggest clones cover approximately 7% of the sample.

From the germline V gene, CDR1 is MNHGY and CDR2 is SAAAGT. The CDR3 starts with the cysteine, ends with the phenylalanine, and has 16 residues. Left in the record is the CDR3 DNA by itself, 48 bases read in frame from the first base. The V end loses 0 bases and the J end loses 2 bases, and a stretch of 8 bases separates them. The sequencing sample was made of tumor tissue. The origin of this receptor is a human donor with pancreatic ductal adenocarcinoma. The V and J genes are TRBV6-8 and TRBJ2-6, with the D gene call left open. The CDR3 amino acid sequence is: CASSYSNSPGANVLTF. The nucleotides are TGTGCCAGCAGTTACTCGAATTCCCCTGGGGCCAACGTCCTGACTTTC.